The present T cell receptor (beta chain) was sequenced within a study of blood T cell repertoires in COVID-19. Study in general: The United States, Italy and Spain supplied acute and convalescent COVID-19 samples. In each case, the material was cDNA or gDNA derived from T cells, B-cell-depleted T cells, or PBMCs.

Living in about two dozen US areas, the participants were between roughly 18 and 90 years of age. This CDR3 region has 13 residues. Trimming left V 1 base short and J 9 bases short, with 12 bases between. The germline V gene encodes CDR1 MGHRA and CDR2 YSYEKL. The assay was immunoSEQ multiplex PCR, and TCRdb's table has in-frame clones only and misses some. The sample has roughly 360,000 clones, around 89% seen once. The genes are TRBV4-1 and TRBJ1-1; D not certain. The sample taken for sequencing was PBMCs or T cells enriched from blood (not recorded which). The clonotype comes from a woman aged 25 to 45 with acute COVID-19. Here the CDR3 DNA reads TGCGCCAGCAGCCAAGCGCCCCCGAAGCAAGCTTTCTTT. Translated, it gives CASSQAPPKQAFF.